The clone carrying this T cell receptor beta chain occurred once. Its antigen remains unknown. TCRdb's table, derived via immunoSEQ multiplex PCR, lists solely in-frame clones and lacks some. The sample has 70,000 or so clones, around 79% seen once. The CDR3 consists of 13 residues. The V end was cut by 6 bases, the J end by 2 bases, with 10 bases between. The V gene's germline CDR1 is MNHEY and CDR2 SVGAGI. Prior to sequencing, the ViraFEST assay stimulated PBMC with viral peptide pools, which expanded the antigen-specific CD4+ T cells. It was after approximately 11 days of culture that CD4+ T cells were isolated. Vaccinees lacked prior SARS-CoV-2 infection and tested negative for nucleocapsid antibodies. It was with 10 IU/ml IL-2 and about 10 ug/ml peptides that a few million PBMC per well were cultured. Days 3 and 7 saw half the medium replaced with IL-2 medium. The sample belongs to a study of vaccination effects on CD4 cells after COVID-19.

Findings and caveats of the study: After vaccination of healthy people, only 1 of 255 vaccine-induced clones cross-reacted with common cold coronaviruses.

The chain is built from TRBV6-5 and TRBJ1-2; TRBD1 is a possible D gene (6 bases). The sequenced sample was CD4+ T cells from PBMCs cultured with SARS-CoV-2 spike peptides, obtained before COVID-19 vaccination. The receptor was derived from a human donor who received a COVID-19 vaccine. Here the CDR3 reads CASSRGQNYGYTF. The CDR3 coding sequence is TGTGCCAGCAGCCGGGGACAAAACTATGGCTACACCTTC.